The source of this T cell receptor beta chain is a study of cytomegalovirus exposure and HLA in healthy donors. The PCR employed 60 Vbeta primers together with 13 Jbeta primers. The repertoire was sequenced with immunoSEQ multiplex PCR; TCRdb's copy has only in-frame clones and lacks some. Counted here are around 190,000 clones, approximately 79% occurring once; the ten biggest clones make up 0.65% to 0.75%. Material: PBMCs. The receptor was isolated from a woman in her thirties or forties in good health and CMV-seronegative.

CDR3 region: CAWSRNRGETQYF. For the CDR3, the DNA is TGTGCCTGGAGTAGAAACAGGGGGGAGACCCAGTACTTC. V usage is TRBV30 and J usage is TRBJ2-5; 8 nucleotides align to TRBD1. Germline trimming cut 2 bases from V and 5 bases from J; bases unmatched to any gene: 4. The CDR3 length is 13 residues. The germline V gene has CDR1 GTSNPN and CDR2 SVGIG (reference sequence). Full variable domain (missing parts from reference TRBV30 and TRBJ2-5): SQTIHQWPATLVQPVGSPLSLECTVEGTSNPNLYWYRQAAGRGLQLLFYSVGIGQISSEVPQNLSASRPQDRQFILSSKKLLLSDSGFYLCAWSRNRGETQYFGPGTRLLVL.